This T cell receptor (beta chain) was sequenced for a study of T cell clones after liver transplantation. The repertoire was sequenced with immunoSEQ multiplex PCR; TCRdb's copy has only in-frame clones and lacks some. The sample comprises more than 75,000 clones, roughly 80% of which are singletons, and approximately 0.47% rests with the top ten. The CDR3 totals 15 residues. The V end was cut by 10 bases, the J end by 0 bases, with 15 bases between. CDR1 is MDHEN, CDR2 SYDVKM, per germline. This clone has only a few counts. The sequencing used CD4+ T cells from blood, collected approximately 3.5 years after liver transplant. This rearrangement joins TRBV28 to TRBJ1-4; maybe TRBD1 (5 bases). This TCR was sampled from a human patient who received a liver transplant. Some T cells may be supplied by the graft donor. Here the CDR3 DNA reads TGTGCCACTCTAACCGTGGGGGCAACTAATGAAAAACTGTTTTTT. This encodes CATLTVGATNEKLFF. The whole variable domain, remainder taken from reference TRBV28 and TRBJ1-4, is DVKVTQSSRYLVKRTGEKVFLECVQDMDHENMFWYRQDPGLGLRLIYFSYDVKMKEKGDIPEGYSVSREKKERFSLILESASTNQTSMYLCATLTVGATNEKLFFGSGTQLSVL.